The next 9 T cell receptor beta chains were all read from a single sample in a study of blood T cell repertoires in COVID-19. Using immunoSEQ multiplex PCR, the repertoire was profiled, and TCRdb retains in-frame clones only, with some absent. The sample yields 80,000 to 130,000 clones, 90% to 95% seen once. The sample consisted of peripheral blood. All receptors come from a man aged 60 to 69 with acute or convalescent COVID-19.

This rearrangement joins TRBV18 to TRBJ2-2; TRBD2 might be the D (6 bases). V was shortened by 7 bases and J by 7 bases, with 13 bases between the two germline ends. Germline loops: CDR1 KGHSH, CDR2 LQKENI. The CDR3 extends over 13 amino acids. CDR3 DNA sequence: TGTGCCAGCTACCGGGGGATTGGCGGGGAGCTGTTTTTT. It specifies CASYRGIGGELFF.

This clone was detected only a few times. The chain recombines TRBV5-6 with TRBJ2-3, with D tentatively TRBD2 (6 bases). Germline assignment: CDR1 SGHDT and CDR2 YYEEEE. The CDR3 length is 16 residues. Trimming took off 0 bases at V and 0 bases at J, with 11 bases between the two ends. CDR3 sequence reads: CASSLAAGPSTDTQYF. CDR3 nucleotide sequence: TGTGCCAGCAGCTTGGCCGCGGGGCCTAGCACAGATACGCAGTATTTT.

The chain uses TRBV4-2 and TRBJ2-2; D might be TRBD2 (5 bases). The CDR3 is made up of 14 amino acids. CDR1 is LGHNA, CDR2 YNFKEQ, per germline. Trimming removed 0 bases at V and 6 bases at J, with 8 bases between. The CDR3 DNA sequence: TGTGCCAGCAGCCAAGATGGAGGCTCCGGGGAGCTGTTTTTT. It yields the protein CASSQDGGSGELFF.

The rearrangement uses TRBV19 and TRBJ2-4, with 11 bases aligning to TRBD2. Germline CDR1 LNHDA, CDR2 SQIVND (reference sequence). The CDR3 sequence is 16 residues long. The trim removed 4 bases at V and 7 bases at J, leaving 9 bases unmatched. CDR3 coding DNA: TGTGCCAGTAGTAAGGGGACTAGCGGTAGGGGGAACATTCAGTACTTC. This gives the protein CASSKGTSGRGNIQYF.

J is TRBJ2-3 and V is TRBV27; D is perhaps TRBD2 (6 bases). The CDR3 covers 15 residues. Germline V CDR1 and CDR2: MNHEY, SMNVEV (reference sequence). V shed 6 bases and J shed 2 bases, with 15 bases lying between them. CDR3 DNA: TGTGCCAGCAGCCGGGACTCCTTAAACACAGATACGCAGTATTTT. Amino acids: CASSRDSLNTDTQYF.

Concerning this clone: A read error may produce the germline difference seen at one junction end. CDR3 in amino acids: CAWSGDRGDQVF. CDR3 in DNA: TGTGCCTGGAGTGGGGACAGGGGAGATCAGGTCTTC. The chain is built from TRBV30 and TRBJ2-1, with 10 bases identical to TRBD1. Per the germline V gene, CDR1 is GTSNPN and CDR2 is SVGIG (reference sequence). CDR3 length equals 12 residues. Supplemented by reference TRBV30 and TRBJ2-1, the full variable domain reads SQTIHQWPATLVQPVGSPLSLECTVEGTSNPNLYWYRQAAGRGLQLLFYSVGIGQISSEVPQNLSASRPQDRQFILSSKKLLLSDSGFYLCAWSGDRGDQVFGPGTRLTVL.

This rearrangement joins TRBV10-3 to TRBJ1-2; 7 bases map to TRBD1. The CDR3 loop spans 16 amino acids. CDR1 is ENHRY, CDR2 SYGVKD, per germline. Trimming removed 3 bases from V and 5 bases from J; junction bases left unmatched: 12. The CDR3 here is CAISEKGRQGLYGYTF. Written as DNA, the CDR3 is TGTGCCATCAGTGAAAAGGGAAGACAGGGATTATATGGCTACACCTTC.

The rearrangement links TRBV3-1 (or the pseudogene TRBV3-2) to TRBJ2-1, with 11 bases lining up with TRBD2. Trimming cost V 4 bases and J 7 bases; bases outside gene matches: 0. The CDR3 extends over 13 amino acids. CDR1 is LGHDT and CDR2 is YNNKEL in the germline V gene (reference sequence). CDR3 nucleotides: TGTGCCAGCAGCCGGACTAGCGGGAATGAGCAGTTCTTC. This encodes CASSRTSGNEQFF.

This sequence joins TRBV3-1 (or the pseudogene TRBV3-2) and TRBJ2-7; D is unclear. There are 15 residues in the CDR3. V was shortened by 1 base and J by 0 bases, with 10 bases between the two germline ends. In germline, CDR1 is LGHDT, CDR2 YNNKEL (reference sequence). The CDR3 is CASSQAPGYSYEQYV. The CDR3 DNA is TGTGCCAGCAGCCAAGCTCCCGGGTACTCCTACGAGCAGTACGTC.